This passage covers 32 T cell receptor beta chains from one sample sequenced in a study of cytomegalovirus exposure and HLA in healthy donors. The PCR used 60 Vbeta and 13 Jbeta primers. Generated by immunoSEQ multiplex PCR, the TCRdb table keeps only in-frame clones and is missing some. The data contain about 200,000 clones, 77% of them singletons. Material for sequencing was PBMCs. Receptors originate from a woman aged 30 to 39 in good health and CMV-seropositive.

The rearrangement links TRBV2 to TRBJ1-1; TRBD1 might be the D (6 bases). The V gene's germline CDR1 is SNHLY and CDR2 FYNNEI. With 3 bases removed from V and 4 bases from J, the gap between germline ends came to 15 bases. This CDR3 is 15 amino acids long. This CDR3 reads CASSEGRQGSTEAFF. The CDR3 DNA is TGTGCCAGCAGTGAGGGTCGGCAGGGGAGCACTGAAGCTTTCTTT. Filled out from reference TRBV2 and TRBJ1-1, the complete variable domain reads EPEVTQTPSHQVTQMGQEVILRCVPISNHLYFYWYRQILGQKVEFLVSFYNNEISEKSEIFDDQFSVERPDGSNFTLKIRSTKLEDSAMYFCASSEGRQGSTEAFFGQGTRLTVV.

The V call is TRBV30, the J call TRBJ1-3, with 8 nucleotides matching TRBD1. V lost 5 bases to trimming and J lost 4 bases; unmatched junction nucleotides: 10. The CDR3 is made up of 15 amino acids. The germline V gene has CDR1 GTSNPN and CDR2 SVGIG (reference sequence). CDR3 DNA sequence: TGTGCCTGGGCCCACAGGGGGAATACGGGAAACACCATATATTTT. Its translation: CAWAHRGNTGNTIYF.

Turning to this clone: The sample has other DNA sequences that encode this CDR3 too. V is TRBV7-8 and J is TRBJ1-1; 10 bases are shared with TRBD1. This CDR3 has 17 amino acids. Germline loops: CDR1 SGHVS, CDR2 FQNEAQ. V lost 1 base, J lost 2 bases, and 7 bases stayed unmatched. The CDR3 reads CASSLVLGQGPNTEAFF. CDR3 nucleotide sequence: TGTGCCAGCAGCTTAGTGCTGGGACAGGGGCCTAACACTGAAGCTTTCTTT.

V and J are TRBV4-1 and TRBJ2-2, with D possibly matching TRBD1 (6 bases). The CDR3 is 18 residues long. V was pared by 3 bases and J by 6 bases, with 23 bases between. From germline, CDR1 is MGHRA and CDR2 YSYEKL. CDR3 sequence reads: CASSHSPGHPTEAGELFF. CDR3 coding DNA: TGCGCCAGCAGCCACTCCCCGGGACACCCGACGGAGGCCGGGGAGCTGTTTTTT.

On this clone: Compared with germline, one end of the junction differs, possibly owing to a read error. The CDR3 sequence is CASSLGRGDYGYTF. In DNA, the CDR3 is TGTGCCAGCAGCTTAGGCCGCGGGGACTACGGCTACACCTTC. The chain links TRBV13 to TRBJ1-2; D may be TRBD1 (5 bases). This CDR3 comprises 14 residues. Germline V CDR1 and CDR2: PRHDT, FYEKMQ (reference sequence).

The chain carries TRBV11-1 and TRBJ2-1, with D perhaps matching TRBD1 (6 bases). Germline V gene sequence: CDR1 SGHAT, CDR2 FQDESV (reference sequence). The CDR3 has 16 amino acids. With 5 bases removed from V and 2 bases from J, the gap between germline ends came to 16 bases. The CDR3 is CASSPSGVVAYNEQFF. DNA of the CDR3: TGTGCCAGCAGCCCATCAGGGGTTGTCGCCTACAATGAGCAGTTCTTC.

The rearrangement uses TRBV19 and TRBJ1-1, with 7 bases lining up with TRBD1. V trimming: 4 bases; J trimming: 0 bases; junction bases outside the gene matches: 5. The CDR3 totals 15 residues. In germline, CDR1 is LNHDA, CDR2 SQIVND (reference sequence). The CDR3 sequence: CASSTRGRMNTEAFF. The CDR3 DNA sequence: TGTGCCAGTAGTACGAGGGGGCGTATGAACACTGAAGCTTTCTTT.

The rearrangement uses TRBV5-1 and TRBJ1-2, with 9 bases that match TRBD1. This CDR3 has 15 residues. V lost 5 bases, J lost 4 bases, and 9 bases stayed unmatched. CDR1 SGHRS and CDR2 YFSETQ come from the germline V gene. The CDR3 region is CASRLDRGFGYGYTF. The DNA of the CDR3 is TGCGCCAGCAGACTTGACAGGGGGTTTGGCTATGGCTACACCTTC.

CDR3: CASSGGDGTEAFF. The CDR3 nucleotides read TGTGCCAGCAGCGGAGGGGACGGCACTGAAGCTTTCTTT. The chain uses TRBV2 and TRBJ1-1; a possible D gene is TRBD1 (5 bases). V lost 6 bases, J lost 4 bases, and 12 bases lay in between. The CDR3 extends over 13 amino acids. CDR1 SNHLY and CDR2 FYNNEI come from the germline V gene.

The chain has TRBV6-5 and TRBJ1-5, with TRBD1 as a possible D gene (5 bases). The germline V and J ends were trimmed by 10 bases and 0 bases, with 13 bases remaining between them. From germline, CDR1 is MNHEY and CDR2 SVGAGI. The CDR3 covers 14 residues. CDR3 loop: CATKTGASNQPQHF. Written as DNA, the CDR3 is TGTGCCACGAAAACAGGAGCTAGCAATCAGCCCCAGCATTTT.

The chain recombines TRBV21-1 with TRBJ2-3; TRBD2 is the table's D call and was not checked against the DNA. TRBV21-1 is labeled a pseudogene. CDR3 length equals 17 residues. The CDR3 DNA is TGTGCCAGCAGCACCGCTAGCGCGGGAGGGCTTGGTGATACGCAGTATTTT. Translating it yields CASSTASAGGLGDTQYF.

The chain joins TRBV27 to TRBJ1-5, with 10 bases fitting TRBD1. Germline CDR1 is MNHEY and CDR2 is SMNVEV (reference sequence). This CDR3 has 17 residues. V was clipped by 6 bases and J by 3 bases; unmatched bases: 11. The CDR3: CASSSDRGPFYNQPQHF. CDR3 nucleotide sequence: TGTGCCAGCAGCTCCGACAGGGGGCCGTTTTACAATCAGCCCCAGCATTTT.

V and J are TRBV5-1 and TRBJ2-5; 9 nucleotides line up with TRBD2. The end of the DNA fits TRBJ2-7 better, so the J call may be wrong. Germline loops: CDR1 SGHRS, CDR2 YFSETQ. CDR3 length equals 16 residues. This CDR3 is CASSPRGSGGTYEQYF. Here the CDR3 DNA reads TGCGCCAGCAGCCCAAGAGGTAGCGGGGGAACCTACGAGCAGTACTTC.

The chain joins TRBV6-1 to TRBJ2-7; possibly TRBD2 for D (6 bases). The CDR3 has 17 residues. V shed 0 bases and J shed 2 bases, with 17 bases lying between them. Germline V CDR1 and CDR2: MNHNS, SASEGT. CDR3: CASSEALGGVRAYEQYF. DNA of the CDR3: TGTGCCAGCAGTGAAGCCCTCGGGGGTGTTCGCGCCTACGAGCAGTACTTC.

The chain joins TRBV7-9 to TRBJ1-6; the match to TRBD1 covers 10 bases. The CDR3 is 16 residues long. V was clipped by 3 bases and J by 9 bases; unmatched bases: 8. From germline, CDR1 is SEHNR and CDR2 FQNEAQ (reference sequence). The CDR3 DNA reads as TGTGCCAGCAGCTTGGACAGGGGGGTCGTAGGTTCACCCCTCCACTTT. It codes for CASSLDRGVVGSPLHF.

This chain links TRBV4-2 with TRBJ2-3, with 12 bases identical to TRBD2. CDR1 and CDR2 from the germline V gene are LGHNA and YNFKEQ. The CDR3 is 16 residues long. Trimming cost V 0 bases and J 4 bases; bases outside gene matches: 2. The CDR3 loop reads CASSQELAGGADTQYF. For the CDR3, the DNA is TGTGCCAGCAGCCAAGAACTAGCGGGGGGAGCAGATACGCAGTATTTT.

This rearrangement joins TRBV19 to TRBJ1-1, with D perhaps TRBD1 (5 bases). The CDR3 loop spans 14 amino acids. The V gene's germline CDR1 is LNHDA and CDR2 SQIVND (reference sequence). Trimming pared 3 bases from V and 2 bases from J, leaving 10 bases between. CDR3 nucleotides: TGTGCCAGTAGTATGGGTGGGGCCAACACTGAAGCTTTCTTT. Its protein is CASSMGGANTEAFF.

Notes on this clone: Other nucleotide sequences from this sample produce the same CDR3. This CDR3 reads CAISETGGGTEAFF. CDR3 coding DNA: TGTGCCATCAGTGAGACAGGGGGCGGGACTGAAGCTTTCTTT. V usage is TRBV10-3 and J usage is TRBJ1-1; TRBD1 agrees at 9 bases. With V trimmed by 2 bases and J by 5 bases, 3 bases remained unmatched. The CDR3 contains 14 residues. Germline V gene lookup returns CDR1 ENHRY and CDR2 SYGVKD.

This sequence joins TRBV20-1 and TRBJ2-1, with TRBD2 identical over 7 bases. Trimming removed 5 bases from V and 9 bases from J; junction bases left unmatched: 4. Looked up from germline, CDR1 is DFQATT and CDR2 is SNEGSKA (reference sequence). The CDR3 length is 11 residues. This CDR3 is CSAAGVSEQFF. The CDR3 region has the DNA TGCAGTGCTGCGGGAGTTTCTGAGCAGTTCTTC.

The CDR3 spells CASSVFIGDTQYF. The CDR3 bases are TGTGCCAGCAGCGTTTTCATCGGGGATACGCAGTATTTT. The genes are TRBV5-6 and TRBJ2-3; no firm D call. This CDR3 is 13 amino acids long. Trimming removed 4 bases from V and 6 bases from J, with 12 bases in between. The V gene's germline CDR1 is SGHDT and CDR2 YYEEEE.

The chain is built from TRBV7-2 and TRBJ2-3; possible D gene TRBD2, 5 bases. Germline-derived CDR1 and CDR2 are SGHTA and FQGNSA. With 1 base removed from V and 0 bases from J, the gap between germline ends came to 8 bases. The CDR3 length is 15 residues. In DNA, the CDR3 is TGTGCCAGCAGCTTAGATCGGGGAAGCACAGATACGCAGTATTTT. It is translated as CASSLDRGSTDTQYF.

The V gene is TRBV20-1, the J gene TRBJ2-5, with unresolved D. CDR3 length equals 11 residues. V gave up 3 bases and J gave up 5 bases, with 7 bases separating them. Germline V gene sequence: CDR1 DFQATT, CDR2 SNEGSKA (reference sequence). CDR3 protein: CSAREWETQYF. The CDR3 DNA is TGCAGTGCTAGGGAGTGGGAGACCCAGTACTTC.

The V call is TRBV28, the J call TRBJ1-5, with TRBD1 as a possible D gene (6 bases). Germline CDR1 reads MDHEN; CDR2 reads SYDVKM. V dropped 3 bases and J dropped 0 bases, with 15 bases sitting between them. This CDR3 comprises 17 residues. CDR3 DNA: TGTGCCAGCAGTTTTATCGAGGGGGATTATAGCAATCAGCCCCAGCATTTT. Its translation is CASSFIEGDYSNQPQHF.

The rearrangement links TRBV7-9 to TRBJ2-7, with D maybe TRBD2 (5 bases). The germline V gene has CDR1 SEHNR and CDR2 FQNEAQ (reference sequence). Trimming took off 4 bases at V and 5 bases at J, with 18 bases between the two ends. The CDR3 spans 15 residues. The CDR3 loop is CASSWERGRNNEQYF. The CDR3 nucleotides read TGTGCCAGCAGCTGGGAGAGAGGGAGAAATAACGAGCAGTACTTC.

This chain connects TRBV28 to TRBJ1-2; 9 bases are shared with TRBD1. J gave up 4 bases and V 6 bases, and 9 bases lay outside the gene matches. The V gene's germline CDR1 is MDHEN and CDR2 SYDVKM. The length of the CDR3 is 15 residues. The CDR3 DNA is TGTGCCAGCAGAGAAAACAGGGGGCCGATCTATGGCTACACCTTC. It encodes CASRENRGPIYGYTF.

The V gene is TRBV6-4, the J gene TRBJ2-2, with D perhaps matching TRBD2 (5 bases). The V and J ends lost 0 bases and 4 bases respectively, with 9 bases between them. This CDR3 has 15 residues. CDR1 and CDR2 (germline): MRHNA, SNTAGT. The CDR3 region is CASSDSPEGTGELFF. DNA for the CDR3: TGTGCCAGCAGTGACTCCCCTGAGGGCACCGGGGAGCTGTTTTTT.

This clone came up a few times. This sequence joins TRBV7-5 and TRBJ1-1; the D call in the table, TRBD1, was not verified against the DNA. TRBV7-5 is assigned pseudogene status. The CDR3 loop spans 16 amino acids. In nucleotides, the CDR3 is TGTGCCAGAAGCTTACCAGCCGGACAGGGGGCAACTGAAGCTTTCTTT. Amino acid sequence: CARSLPAGQGATEAFF.

The chain's CDR3 is CASSGDPRGTGELFF. The DNA of the CDR3 is TGTGCCAGCAGTGGCGACCCAAGGGGGACCGGGGAGCTGTTTTTT. This chain connects TRBV6-1 to TRBJ2-2; TRBD1 might be the D (6 bases). The V end was cut by 4 bases, the J end by 5 bases, with 14 bases between. Germline V CDR1 and CDR2: MNHNS, SASEGT. The CDR3 loop spans 15 amino acids.

The CDR3 here is CASSDSSPLHF. The CDR3 DNA sequence: TGTGCCAGCAGCGACAGTTCACCCCTCCACTTT. This chain connects TRBV7-9 to TRBJ1-6, with D perhaps matching TRBD1 (5 bases). CDR1 is SEHNR and CDR2 is FQNEAQ in the germline V gene (reference sequence). The CDR3 consists of 11 residues. Trimming removed 5 bases from V and 9 bases from J, with 5 bases in between.

The rearrangement uses TRBV5-1 and TRBJ2-5; 13 bases are a match to TRBD2. Trimming cost V 2 bases and J 4 bases; bases outside gene matches: 14. Germline lookup yields CDR1 SGHRS and CDR2 YFSETQ. CDR3 length: 19 amino acids. CDR3 bases: TGCGCCAGCAGCTTACAGGGGACTAGCGGGACCCTGAGGGGAGAGACCCAGTACTTC. Translation: CASSLQGTSGTLRGETQYF.

A word on this clone: This specimen includes other DNA sequences encoding the same CDR3. The chain employs TRBV7-9 and TRBJ2-7; tentatively, D is TRBD1 (6 bases). The CDR3 has 15 amino acids. Germline-derived CDR1 and CDR2 are SEHNR and FQNEAQ (reference sequence). V dropped 5 bases and J dropped 0 bases, with 14 bases sitting between them. CDR3 residues: CASSDRDTISYEQYF. The CDR3 bases are TGTGCCAGCAGCGACCGGGACACCATCTCCTACGAGCAGTACTTC.

The gene calls are TRBV5-6 and TRBJ2-3, with D maybe TRBD2 (6 bases). This CDR3 spans 15 amino acids. Germline CDR1 SGHDT, CDR2 YYEEEE. V shed 4 bases and J shed 5 bases, with 17 bases lying between them. This CDR3 is CASSTWGRFVDTQYF. CDR3 nucleotides: TGTGCCAGCAGCACCTGGGGGAGGTTTGTAGATACGCAGTATTTT.